Listed below are T cell receptor beta chains from one sample, sequenced in a study of cytomegalovirus exposure and HLA in healthy donors. The assay was immunoSEQ multiplex PCR, and TCRdb's table has in-frame clones only and misses some. The sample has some 160,000 clones, roughly 85% seen once. Sequencing was carried out using PBMCs. The origin of the receptors is a woman under 40 in good health and CMV-seronegative. CDR3s leave out the opening cysteine and the closing phenylalanine or tryptophan. The order of the fields is V gene, J gene, clone size, CDR3 protein. Clone size is stated in some rows and not others, as once, few, many or a class when expanded.

>TRBV11-2|TRBJ2-7|NA
ASSLAGLMYEQY
>TRBV5-4|TRBJ2-3|once
ASSLAGGGTDTQY
>TRBV9|TRBJ1-6|few
ASSVAPGVFPHSPLH
>TRBV5-8|TRBJ2-5|NA
ASSFVSGGGFQETQY
>TRBV9|TRBJ2-7|NA
ASSVGTETYEQY
>TRBV5-4|TRBJ1-3|NA
ASSMDRAIGNTIY
>TRBV10-2|TRBJ1-5|NA
ASSEGGGDQPQH
>TRBV5-1|TRBJ2-6|NA
ASSSLTGANVLT
>TRBV27|TRBJ2-5|NA
ASREQGRETQY
>TRBV6-5|TRBJ2-7|NA
ASSSTGSSYEQY